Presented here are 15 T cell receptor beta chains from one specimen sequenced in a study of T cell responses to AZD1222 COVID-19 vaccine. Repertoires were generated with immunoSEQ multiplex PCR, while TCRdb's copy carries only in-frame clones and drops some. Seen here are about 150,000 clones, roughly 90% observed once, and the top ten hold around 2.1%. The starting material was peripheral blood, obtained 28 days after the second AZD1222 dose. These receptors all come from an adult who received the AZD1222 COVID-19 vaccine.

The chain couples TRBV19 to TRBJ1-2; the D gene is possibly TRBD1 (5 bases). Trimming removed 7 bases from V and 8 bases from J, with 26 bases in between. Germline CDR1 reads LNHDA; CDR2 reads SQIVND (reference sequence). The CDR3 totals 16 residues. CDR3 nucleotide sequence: TGTGCCAGTACCCTCCCCGCCGCGGGGGTGATCGGGGGCTACACCTTC. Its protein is CASTLPAAGVIGGYTF.

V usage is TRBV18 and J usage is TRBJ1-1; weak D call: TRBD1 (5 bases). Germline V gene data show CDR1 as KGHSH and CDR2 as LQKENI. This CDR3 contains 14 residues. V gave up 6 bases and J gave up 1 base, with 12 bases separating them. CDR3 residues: CASSSGAWNTEAFF. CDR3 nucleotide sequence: TGTGCCAGCTCTTCCGGGGCCTGGAACACTGAAGCTTTCTTT.

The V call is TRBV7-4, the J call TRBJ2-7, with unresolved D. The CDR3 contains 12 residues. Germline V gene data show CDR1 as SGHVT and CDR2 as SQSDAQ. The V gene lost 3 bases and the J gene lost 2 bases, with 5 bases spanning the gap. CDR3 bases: TGTGCCAGCAGCTTTGGGACCTACGAGCAGTACTTC. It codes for CASSFGTYEQYF.

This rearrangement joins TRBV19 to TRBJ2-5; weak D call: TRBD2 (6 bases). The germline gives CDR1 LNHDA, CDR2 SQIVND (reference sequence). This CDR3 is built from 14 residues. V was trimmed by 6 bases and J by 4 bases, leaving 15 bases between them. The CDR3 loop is CASREGRYGETQYF. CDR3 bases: TGTGCCAGTAGGGAGGGACGGTATGGAGAGACCCAGTACTTC. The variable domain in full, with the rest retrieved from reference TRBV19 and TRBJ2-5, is DGGITQSPKYLFRKEGQNVTLSCEQNLNHDAMYWYRQDPGQGLRLIYYSQIVNDFQKGDIAEGYSVSREKKESFPLTVTSAQKNPTAFYLCASREGRYGETQYFGPGTRLLVL.

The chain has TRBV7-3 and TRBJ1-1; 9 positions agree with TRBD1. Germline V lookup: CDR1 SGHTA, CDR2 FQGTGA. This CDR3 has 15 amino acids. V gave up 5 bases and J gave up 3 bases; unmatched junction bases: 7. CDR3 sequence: CASSQVGQGYTEAFF. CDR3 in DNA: TGTGCCAGCAGCCAAGTGGGACAGGGTTACACTGAAGCTTTCTTT.

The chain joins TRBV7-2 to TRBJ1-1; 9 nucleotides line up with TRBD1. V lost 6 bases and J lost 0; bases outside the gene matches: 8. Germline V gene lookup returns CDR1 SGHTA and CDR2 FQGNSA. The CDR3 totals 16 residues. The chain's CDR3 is CASRKTGGIMNTEAFF. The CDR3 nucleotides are TGTGCCAGCAGGAAGACAGGGGGGATCATGAACACTGAAGCTTTCTTT.

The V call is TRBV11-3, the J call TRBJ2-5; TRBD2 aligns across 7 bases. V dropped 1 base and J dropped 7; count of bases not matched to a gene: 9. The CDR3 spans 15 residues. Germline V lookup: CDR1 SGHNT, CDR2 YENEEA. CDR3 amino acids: CASSLGTRSRGTQYF. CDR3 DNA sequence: TGTGCCAGCAGCTTAGGGACTAGGTCCAGAGGGACCCAGTACTTC.

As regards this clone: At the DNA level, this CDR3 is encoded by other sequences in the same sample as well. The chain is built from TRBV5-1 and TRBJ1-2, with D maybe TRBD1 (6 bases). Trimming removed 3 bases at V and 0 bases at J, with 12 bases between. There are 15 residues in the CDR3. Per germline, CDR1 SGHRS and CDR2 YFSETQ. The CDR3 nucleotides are TGCGCCAGCAGCTCGGGGGGCAGTGCTAACTATGGCTACACCTTC. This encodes CASSSGGSANYGYTF. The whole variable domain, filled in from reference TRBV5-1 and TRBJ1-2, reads KAGVTQTPRYLIKTRGQQVTLSCSPISGHRSVSWYQQTPGQGLQFLFEYFSETQRNKGNFPGRFSGRQFSNSRSEMNVSTLELGDSALYLCASSSGGSANYGYTFGSGTRLTVV.

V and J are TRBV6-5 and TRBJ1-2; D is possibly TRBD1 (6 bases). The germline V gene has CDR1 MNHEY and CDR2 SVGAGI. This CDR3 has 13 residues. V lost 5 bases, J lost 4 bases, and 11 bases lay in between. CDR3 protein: CASSTTGPYGYTF. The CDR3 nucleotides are TGTGCCAGCAGTACCACAGGGCCCTATGGCTACACCTTC.

CDR3 coding DNA: TGTGCCAGCAGTTTGTTACACCCCTGGGGGGCCAATTCACCCCTCCACTTT. Translating it yields CASSLLHPWGANSPLHF. The chain couples TRBV27 to TRBJ1-6; possible D gene TRBD1, 6 bases. Germline V CDR1 and CDR2: MNHEY, SMNVEV (reference sequence). V gave up 3 bases and J gave up 7 bases, with 19 bases separating them. CDR3 length: 17 residues.

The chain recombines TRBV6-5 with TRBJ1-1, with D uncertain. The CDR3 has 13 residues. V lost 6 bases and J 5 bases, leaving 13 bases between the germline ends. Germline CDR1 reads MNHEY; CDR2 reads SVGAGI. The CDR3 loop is CASRPPAGTEAFF. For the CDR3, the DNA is TGTGCCAGCAGGCCTCCCGCTGGGACTGAAGCTTTCTTT.

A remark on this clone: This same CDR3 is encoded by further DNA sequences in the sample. The CDR3 loop reads CASSPQGSGANVLTF. The CDR3 DNA is TGTGCCAGCTCACCACAAGGGTCTGGGGCCAACGTCCTGACTTTC. The chain has TRBV18 and TRBJ2-6; D gene unclear. V lost 1 base and J lost 1, with 5 bases in between. Germline V gene data show CDR1 as KGHSH and CDR2 as LQKENI. The CDR3 runs 15 residues.

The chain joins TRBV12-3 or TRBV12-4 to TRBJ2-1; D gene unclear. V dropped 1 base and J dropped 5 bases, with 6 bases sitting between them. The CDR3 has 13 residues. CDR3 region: CASSLGLDNEQFF. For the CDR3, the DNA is TGTGCCAGCAGTTTAGGGTTAGACAATGAGCAGTTCTTC.

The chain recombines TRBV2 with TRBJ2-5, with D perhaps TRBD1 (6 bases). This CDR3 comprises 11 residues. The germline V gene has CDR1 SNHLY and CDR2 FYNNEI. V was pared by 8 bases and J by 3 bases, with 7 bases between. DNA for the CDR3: TGTGCCAGCCGGACAGAAGAGACCCAGTACTTC. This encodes CASRTEETQYF.

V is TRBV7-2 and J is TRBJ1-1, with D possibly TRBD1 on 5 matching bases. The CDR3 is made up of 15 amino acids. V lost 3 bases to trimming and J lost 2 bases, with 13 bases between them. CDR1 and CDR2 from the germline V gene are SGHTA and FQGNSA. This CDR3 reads CASSFGGTVNTEAFF. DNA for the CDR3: TGTGCCAGCAGCTTTGGGGGGACGGTTAACACTGAAGCTTTCTTT.